This T cell receptor (beta chain) was documented in a study of radiotherapy plus CTLA-4 blockade in lung cancer. In the study overall: Of the patients, over 15% showed objective responses and around 34% attained disease control.

This CDR3 comprises 17 residues. Per the germline V gene, CDR1 is SGHDN and CDR2 is FVKESK. Trimming at V came to 0 bases and at J to 7 bases, leaving 11 bases not matched to a gene. Data came from immunoSEQ multiplex PCR; TCRdb stores just in-frame clones and leaves some out. Among fewer than 95,000 clones listed, 80% to 90% were seen once. This clonotype was sampled from a human donor with non-small cell lung cancer who had stable disease on radiotherapy plus ipilimumab. The gene calls are TRBV14 and TRBJ2-1; 8 nucleotides align to TRBD2. The sequencing here drew on peripheral blood, taken from a patient treated with radiotherapy plus ipilimumab. CDR3 DNA: TGTGCCAGCAGCCAAGATCTGGTAGCGGGGTCTCGGAATGAGCAGTTCTTC. Its translation is CASSQDLVAGSRNEQFF.